This TCR beta chain was captured by sequencing in a study of shared clonotypes between healthy human individuals. Study at large: The study drew on two women and a few men aged 18 to 49 as donors. The study's findings and limits: Depth of sequencing was expected to influence donor clonotype sharing.

Template for every sorted-subset replicate PCR totaled 150 to 250 ng DNA, tens of thousands of T cell genomes. Repertoires were generated with immunoSEQ multiplex PCR, while TCRdb's copy carries only in-frame clones and drops some. The table has around 1.4 million clones, about 98.5% seen once. This CDR3 spans 16 amino acids. CDR1 GTSNPN and CDR2 SVGIG come from the germline V gene (reference sequence). Trimming took off 0 bases at V and 4 bases at J, with 16 bases between the two ends. On this clone: Its specificity is not known.

The sequence was obtained from a man between 25 and 39 years old in good health. This chain links TRBV30 with TRBJ1-5; unclear D gene. The sequencing sample was made of naive CD4+ T cells sorted from blood. The subset: CD45RA+ positively selected. For the CDR3, the DNA is TGTGCCTGGAGTGTACACGAGGCCAGGCTGAATCAGCCCCAGCATTTT. Its translation: CAWSVHEARLNQPQHF.